Ten or more counts support the clone carrying this T cell receptor (beta chain). Its antigen is unknown. TCRdb re-called the 5' RACE reads with MiXCR, one entry per CDR3 protein. The table has 300,000 to 450,000 distinct CDR3 sequences, less than 9.5% seen once. The data were obtained in a study of T cells after yellow fever vaccination. Study summary: Preparation of fractions with low cell numbers was performed using SMART-Seq v4 Ultra Low Input.

Germline V gene lookup returns CDR1 LNHDA and CDR2 SQIVND (reference sequence). The CDR3 totals 15 residues. Trimming cost V 4 bases and J 6 bases, with 19 bases left between them. General study results and limits: Within FACS-sorted repertoires, abundant clonotypes contaminating from the bulk population could be present.

The source of this sequence is a man aged 18 to 30 who received the YFV17D yellow fever vaccine. The V call is TRBV19, the J call TRBJ2-7; D uncertain. The sequenced sample was PBMCs, obtained more than 35 days after the first yellow fever vaccination. The chain's CDR3 is CASSRKAVGLLEQYF. For the CDR3, the DNA is TGTGCCAGTAGTAGAAAGGCGGTCGGGCTCCTCGAGCAGTACTTC.